Included here is one TCR beta chain sequence, with context. The record originates from a study of blood T cell repertoires in COVID-19. As for the study in general: Nucleic acid was either cDNA or gDNA, and it came from T cells, B-cell-depleted T cells, or PBMCs.

The ends were cut back, 4 bases at V and 4 bases at J, with 16 bases in the middle. Germline-derived CDR1 and CDR2 are MDHEN and SYDVKM. The CDR3 contains 15 residues. In the original workflow: Estimates of nucleated cell counts were drawn from the amplification of reference gene primers. The protocol was immunoSEQ multiplex PCR, while the TCRdb copy is restricted to in-frame clones and leaves out a portion. V, J and clone size derive from that table, while D and trimming were established from the DNA sequence. The sample shows 160,000 or so clones, just under 80% of them seen only once. The sequence came from a woman at least 80 years old with acute or convalescent COVID-19. This sequence joins TRBV28 and TRBJ1-2; no definite D call. The specimen sequenced was peripheral blood. In nucleotides, the CDR3 is TGTGCCAGCAGTTCCCTGGACGGGAGATTCTATGGCTACACCTTC. Amino acid sequence: CASSSLDGRFYGYTF.